The 3 T cell receptor beta chains below come from one sample, sequenced in a study of CD8 T cells in Susac syndrome. Random-hexamer reverse transcription was applied to roughly 0.45 to 1 ug RNA. TCRdb fed the immunoSEQ multiplex PCR reads into MiXCR, producing one record per CDR3 protein. This table has over 150,000 distinct CDR3 sequences, 85% to 95% appearing once. The sample was CD4+ T cells from PBMCs. All receptors come from a human donor with Susac syndrome.

The CDR3 region has the DNA TGTGCCAGCAGCCGACTCCGGACAGGGGGCTCCAGGATCTCCTACGAGCAGTACTTC. Amino acids: CASSRLRTGGSRISYEQYF. The rearrangement uses TRBV11-2 and TRBJ2-7; 11 nucleotides line up with TRBD1. The CDR3 spans 19 residues. V gave up 5 bases and J gave up 0 bases; unmatched junction bases: 15. Germline loops: CDR1 SGHAT, CDR2 FQNNGV.

The chain combines TRBV20-1 with TRBJ2-3; D ambiguous. Germline loops: CDR1 DFQATT, CDR2 SNEGSKA (reference sequence). Trimming took off 4 bases at V and 1 base at J, with 15 bases between the two ends. CDR3 length equals 15 residues. As DNA, the CDR3 is TGCAGTGCTATCCCGGCCCTATTCGGCACAGATACGCAGTATTTT. As protein: CSAIPALFGTDTQYF.

Only one count was recorded for this clonotype. At one end the junction does not follow the germline gene, possibly because of a read error. The chain uses TRBV7-7 and TRBJ2-2; possible D gene TRBD2, 6 bases. The CDR3 contains 15 residues. The germline gives CDR1 SSHAT, CDR2 FNYEAQ (reference sequence). The CDR3 coding sequence is TGTGCTAGCAGCTTAGCCGGGGGAGGCACCGGGGAGCTGTTTTTT. Its protein is CASSLAGGGTGELFF.